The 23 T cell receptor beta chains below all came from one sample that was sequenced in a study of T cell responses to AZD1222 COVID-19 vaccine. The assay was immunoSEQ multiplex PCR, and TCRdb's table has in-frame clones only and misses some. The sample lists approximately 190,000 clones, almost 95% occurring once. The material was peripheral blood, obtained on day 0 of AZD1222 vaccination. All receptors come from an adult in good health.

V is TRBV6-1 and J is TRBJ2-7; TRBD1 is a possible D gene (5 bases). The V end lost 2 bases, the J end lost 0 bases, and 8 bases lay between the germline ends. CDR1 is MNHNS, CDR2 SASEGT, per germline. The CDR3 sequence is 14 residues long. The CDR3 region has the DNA TGTGCCAGCAGTGAAATAGGGGACTCCTACGAGCAGTACTTC. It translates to CASSEIGDSYEQYF.

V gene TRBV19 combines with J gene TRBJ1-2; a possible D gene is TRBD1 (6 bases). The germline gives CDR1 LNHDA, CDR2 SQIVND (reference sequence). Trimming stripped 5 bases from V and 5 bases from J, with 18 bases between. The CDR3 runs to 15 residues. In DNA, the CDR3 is TGTGCCAGTAGTGCCTGGGGGGCCGGGGAGTATGGCTACACCTTC. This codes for CASSAWGAGEYGYTF.

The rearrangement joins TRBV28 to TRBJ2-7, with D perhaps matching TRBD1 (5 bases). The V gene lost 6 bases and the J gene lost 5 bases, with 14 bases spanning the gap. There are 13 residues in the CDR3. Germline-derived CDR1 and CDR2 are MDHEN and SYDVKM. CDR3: CASRGRDLNEQYF. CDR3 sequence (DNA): TGTGCCAGCAGGGGCAGGGATTTGAACGAGCAGTACTTC. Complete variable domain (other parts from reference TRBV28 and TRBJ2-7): DVKVTQSSRYLVKRTGEKVFLECVQDMDHENMFWYRQDPGLGLRLIYFSYDVKMKEKGDIPEGYSVSREKKERFSLILESASTNQTSMYLCASRGRDLNEQYFGPGTRLTVT.

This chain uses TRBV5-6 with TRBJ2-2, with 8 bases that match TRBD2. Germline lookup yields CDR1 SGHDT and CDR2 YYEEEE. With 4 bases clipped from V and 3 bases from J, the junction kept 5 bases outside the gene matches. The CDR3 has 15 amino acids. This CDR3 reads CASSPRTSHTGELFF. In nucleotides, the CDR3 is TGTGCCAGCAGCCCCAGGACTAGCCACACCGGGGAGCTGTTTTTT.

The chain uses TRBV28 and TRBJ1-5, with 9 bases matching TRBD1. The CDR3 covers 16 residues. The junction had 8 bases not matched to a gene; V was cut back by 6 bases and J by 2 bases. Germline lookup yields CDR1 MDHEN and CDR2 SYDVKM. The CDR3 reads CASRPGQGLGNQPQHF. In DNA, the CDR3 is TGTGCCAGCAGACCGGGACAGGGTTTGGGCAATCAGCCCCAGCATTTT.

The CDR3 DNA sequence: TGTGCCAGCAGACGTGGTCCGGGGCGCGGTCTTGGCTACACCTTC. This encodes CASRRGPGRGLGYTF. The J gene is TRBJ1-2, the V gene TRBV7-8, with D possibly being TRBD1 (5 bases). Germline lookup yields CDR1 SGHVS and CDR2 FQNEAQ. V was shortened by 6 bases and J by 7 bases, with 21 bases between the two germline ends. The CDR3 consists of 15 residues.

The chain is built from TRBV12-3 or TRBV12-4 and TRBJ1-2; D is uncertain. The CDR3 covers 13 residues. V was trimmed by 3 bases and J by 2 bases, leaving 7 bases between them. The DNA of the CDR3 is TGTGCCAGCAGTTTTCGGCAGAACTATGGCTACACCTTC. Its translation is CASSFRQNYGYTF.

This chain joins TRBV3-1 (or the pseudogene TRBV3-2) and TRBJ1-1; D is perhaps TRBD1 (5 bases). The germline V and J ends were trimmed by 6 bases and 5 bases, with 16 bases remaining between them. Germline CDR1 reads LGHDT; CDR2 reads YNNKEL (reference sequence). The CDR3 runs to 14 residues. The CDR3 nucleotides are TGTGCCAGCAGTCCGGCTCGGGGGAAAACTGAAGCTTTCTTT. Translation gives CASSPARGKTEAFF.

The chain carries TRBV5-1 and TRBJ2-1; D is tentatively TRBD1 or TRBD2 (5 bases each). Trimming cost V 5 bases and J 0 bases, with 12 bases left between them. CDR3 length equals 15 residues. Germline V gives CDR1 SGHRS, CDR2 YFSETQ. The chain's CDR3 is CASSGTPSSYNEQFF. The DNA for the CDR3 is TGCGCCAGCAGTGGGACGCCGAGCTCCTACAATGAGCAGTTCTTC.

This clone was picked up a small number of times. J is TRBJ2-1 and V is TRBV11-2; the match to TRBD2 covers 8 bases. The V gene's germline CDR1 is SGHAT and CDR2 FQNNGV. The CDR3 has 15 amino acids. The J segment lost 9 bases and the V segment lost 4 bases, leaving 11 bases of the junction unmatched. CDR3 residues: CASSSIAGIGGEQFF. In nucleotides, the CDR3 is TGTGCCAGCAGCTCGATAGCGGGAATAGGGGGTGAGCAGTTCTTC. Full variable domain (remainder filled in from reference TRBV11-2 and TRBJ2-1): EAGVAQSPRYKIIEKRQSVAFWCNPISGHATLYWYQQILGQGPKLLIQFQNNGVVDDSQLPKDRFSAERLKGVDSTLKIQPAKLEDSAVYLCASSSIAGIGGEQFFGPGTRLTVL.

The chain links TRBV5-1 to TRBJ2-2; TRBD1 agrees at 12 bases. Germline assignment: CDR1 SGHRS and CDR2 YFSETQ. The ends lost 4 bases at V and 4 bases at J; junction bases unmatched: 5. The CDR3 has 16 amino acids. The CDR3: CASSTGQGATTGELFF. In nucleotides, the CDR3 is TGCGCCAGCAGCACGGGACAGGGGGCGACCACCGGGGAGCTGTTTTTT.

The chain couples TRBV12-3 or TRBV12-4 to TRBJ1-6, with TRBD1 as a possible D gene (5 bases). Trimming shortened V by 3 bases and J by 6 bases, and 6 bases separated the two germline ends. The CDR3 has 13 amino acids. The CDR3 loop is CASSLTANSPLHF. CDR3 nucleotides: TGTGCCAGCAGTTTGACAGCTAATTCACCCCTCCACTTT.

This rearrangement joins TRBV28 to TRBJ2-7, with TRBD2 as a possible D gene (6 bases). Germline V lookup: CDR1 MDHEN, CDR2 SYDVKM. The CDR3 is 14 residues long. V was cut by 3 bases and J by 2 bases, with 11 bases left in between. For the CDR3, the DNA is TGTGCCAGCAGTTTGCCAGGGAGGCCCTACGAGCAGTACTTC. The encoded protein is CASSLPGRPYEQYF. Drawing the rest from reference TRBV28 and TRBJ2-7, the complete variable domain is DVKVTQSSRYLVKRTGEKVFLECVQDMDHENMFWYRQDPGLGLRLIYFSYDVKMKEKGDIPEGYSVSREKKERFSLILESASTNQTSMYLCASSLPGRPYEQYFGPGTRLTVT.

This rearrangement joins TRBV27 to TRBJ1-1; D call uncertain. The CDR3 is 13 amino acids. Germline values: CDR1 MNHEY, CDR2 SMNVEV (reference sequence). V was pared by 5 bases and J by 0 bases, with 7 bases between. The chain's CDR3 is CASSPGMNTEAFF. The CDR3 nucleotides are TGTGCCAGCAGTCCTGGGATGAACACTGAAGCTTTCTTT.

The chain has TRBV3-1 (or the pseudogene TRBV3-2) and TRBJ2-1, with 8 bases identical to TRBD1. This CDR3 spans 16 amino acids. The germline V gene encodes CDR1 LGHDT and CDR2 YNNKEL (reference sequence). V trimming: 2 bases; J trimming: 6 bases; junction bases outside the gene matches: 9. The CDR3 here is CASSQTGGTAANEQFF. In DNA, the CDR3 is TGTGCCAGCAGCCAAACAGGGGGGACTGCGGCCAATGAGCAGTTCTTC.

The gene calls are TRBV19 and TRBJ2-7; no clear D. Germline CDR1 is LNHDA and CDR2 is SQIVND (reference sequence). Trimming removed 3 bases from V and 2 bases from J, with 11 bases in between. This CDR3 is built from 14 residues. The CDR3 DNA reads TGTGCCAGTAGTATGCACACTCTAACCTACGAGCAGTACTTC. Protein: CASSMHTLTYEQYF.

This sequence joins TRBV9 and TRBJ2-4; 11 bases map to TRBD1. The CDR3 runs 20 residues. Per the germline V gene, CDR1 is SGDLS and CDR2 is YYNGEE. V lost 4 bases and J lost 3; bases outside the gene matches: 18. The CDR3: CASSSPSGTGGLVGKNIQYF. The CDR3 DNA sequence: TGTGCCAGCAGCTCCCCCTCCGGGACAGGGGGTCTAGTGGGCAAAAACATTCAGTACTTC.

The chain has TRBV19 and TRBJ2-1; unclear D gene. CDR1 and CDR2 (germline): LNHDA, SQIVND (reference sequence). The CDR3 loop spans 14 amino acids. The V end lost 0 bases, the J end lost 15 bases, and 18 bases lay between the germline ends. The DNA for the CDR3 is TGTGCCAGTAGTATAGAGCACCGCCTCTGGGGTCCGTTCTTC. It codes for CASSIEHRLWGPFF.

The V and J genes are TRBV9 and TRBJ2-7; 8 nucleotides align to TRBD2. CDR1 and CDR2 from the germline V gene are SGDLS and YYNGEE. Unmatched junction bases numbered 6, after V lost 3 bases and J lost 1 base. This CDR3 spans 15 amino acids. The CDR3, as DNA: TGTGCCAGCAGCGCCAGTAGCGGGATTTCCTACGAGCAGTACTTC. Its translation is CASSASSGISYEQYF.

The CDR3 DNA sequence: TGTGCCTGGAGAGGGGATCCCCCCTACGAGCAGTACTTC. This codes for CAWRGDPPYEQYF. J is TRBJ2-7 and V is TRBV12-3 or TRBV12-4; perhaps D is TRBD1 or TRBD2 (5 bases each). The CDR3 loop spans 13 amino acids. V was shortened by 11 bases and J by 2 bases, with 16 bases between the two germline ends.

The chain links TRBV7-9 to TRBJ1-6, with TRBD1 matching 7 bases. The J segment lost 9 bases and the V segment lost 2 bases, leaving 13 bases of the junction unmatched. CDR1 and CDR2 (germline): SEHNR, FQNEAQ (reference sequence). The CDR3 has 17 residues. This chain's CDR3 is CASSLHDREGARSPLHF. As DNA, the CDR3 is TGTGCCAGCAGCTTACATGATCGTGAGGGGGCACGTTCACCCCTCCACTTT.

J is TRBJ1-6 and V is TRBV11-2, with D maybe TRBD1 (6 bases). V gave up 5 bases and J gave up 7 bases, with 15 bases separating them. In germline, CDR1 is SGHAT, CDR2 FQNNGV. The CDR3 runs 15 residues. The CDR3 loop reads CASSRTGTWNSPLHF. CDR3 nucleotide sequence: TGTGCCAGCAGCCGGACCGGGACATGGAATTCACCCCTCCACTTT.

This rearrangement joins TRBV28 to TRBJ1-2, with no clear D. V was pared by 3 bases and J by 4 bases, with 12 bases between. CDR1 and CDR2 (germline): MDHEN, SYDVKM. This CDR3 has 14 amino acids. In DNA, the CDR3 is TGTGCCAGCAGTTTTGGAGGGATGGGCTATGGCTACACCTTC. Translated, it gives CASSFGGMGYGYTF.